These T cell receptor beta chains were read from a single sample in a study of T-cell reconstitution after alpha-beta-depleted transplantation in children. TCRdb ran MiXCR on the PCR reads and lists one entry per CDR3 protein. The sample consists of roughly 300,000 distinct CDR3 sequences, 10% of them appearing once. The material was PBMCs from the stem cell graft donor, obtained from the stem cell graft. The source of these receptors is a human donor who donated a stem cell graft to a child with acute lymphoblastic leukemia. CDR3s include the opening cysteine and the closing phenylalanine or tryptophan. The D gene is left open where the match is weak. Expanded clones get a size class; other rows say once, few or many, or leave the size out.

TGTGCCAGCAGTCACGGTTTCGGAGGGGTGAACACTGAAGCTTTCTTT	CASSHGFGGVNTEAFF	-	-	TRBV3-1	TRBJ1-1
TGTGCCAGCAGCCAACGGGCCTGGCGGGAAAATCTAACAGATACGCAGTATTTT	CASSQRAWRENLTDTQYF	few	-	TRBV3-1	TRBJ2-3
TGTGCCAGCAGGACGGGACAGGGAAGAACTAATGAAAAACTGTTTTTT	CASRTGQGRTNEKLFF	-	TRBD1	TRBV12-3/TRBV12-4	TRBJ1-4
TGTGCCAGCAGTGACCTAGCGGACCATTACGAGCAGTACTTC	CASSDLADHYEQYF	-	TRBD2	TRBV2	TRBJ2-7
TGTGCCAGCAGTCGGGGACAGGGGGCTCTCGGTTCACCCCTCCACTTT	CASSRGQGALGSPLHF	-	TRBD1	TRBV6-1	TRBJ1-6
TGCGCCAGCAGCTTGGTAAGCCAATCCTCCTACAATGAGCAGTTCTTC	CASSLVSQSSYNEQFF	few	-	TRBV5-1	TRBJ2-1
TGCGCCAGCAGCCAAGCTCCGGGCCCCGGGGGCAATCAGCCCCAGCATTTT	CASSQAPGPGGNQPQHF	-	-	TRBV4-1	TRBJ1-5
TGTGCCAGCAGTTCCGCGGGCGGCAGTCCCTACGAGCAGTACTTC	CASSSAGGSPYEQYF	-	-	TRBV28	TRBJ2-7
TGCGCCAGCAGCTTGTCCTCCCACGAGCAGTACTTC	CASSLSSHEQYF	few	-	TRBV5-1	TRBJ2-7
TGCAGCGTGGGGACAGGGCGCACAGATACGCAGTATTTT	CSVGTGRTDTQYF	-	TRBD1	TRBV29-1	TRBJ2-3
TGCAGCGTTGACTGGTTCGCAGATACGCAGTATTTT	CSVDWFADTQYF	once	-	TRBV29-1	TRBJ2-3
TGTGCCAGCTCATCCCGGGACGGCGAGCAGTACTTC	CASSSRDGEQYF	-	-	TRBV18	TRBJ2-7
TGTGCCAGCAGCTGGGGGGGCGGGTTCAGCAATGAGCAGTTCTTC	CASSWGGGFSNEQFF	few	-	TRBV7-8	TRBJ2-1
TGTGCCAGCTCACCAGAGGGGAGTGAGCAGTTCTTC	CASSPEGSEQFF	few	-	TRBV18	TRBJ2-1
TGTGCCAGCAGTGGGAGGGGCCACGAGCATTACTTC	CASSGRGHEHYF	-	-	TRBV25-1	TRBJ2-7
TGTGCCAGCAGCAGGACACCCGTCCAAGAGACCCAGTACTTC	CASSRTPVQETQYF	many	-	TRBV5-5	TRBJ2-5
TGTGCCAGCAGCGCAGGACGGGGGTACGAGCAGTACTTC	CASSAGRGYEQYF	-	-	TRBV7-9	TRBJ2-7
TGTGCCAGCAGTGAAATGTCGGGGTACGGGGAAAAACTGTTTTTT	CASSEMSGYGEKLFF	-	-	TRBV2	TRBJ1-4
TGTGCCAGCAGTCCTTCCGGGACAGGGATACTCTACGAGCAGTACTTC	CASSPSGTGILYEQYF	-	TRBD1	TRBV7-2	TRBJ2-7
TGTGCCAGCAGCCCCCTGGGGGCTAGCGGACCTGGCGATCAGTACTTC	CASSPLGASGPGDQYF	few	-	TRBV7-2	TRBJ2-4
TGCAGTGCTAGAGCCCTAGGGACTAGCGGGAAGAGCGGCTCCTACAATGAGCAGTTCTTC	CSARALGTSGKSGSYNEQFF	few	TRBD2	TRBV20-1	TRBJ2-1
TGTGCCAGCAGCCGAACCGCCCTCTCTAGCGCCCAAGAGACCCAGTACTTC	CASSRTALSSAQETQYF	-	-	TRBV27	TRBJ2-5
TGCGCCAGCAGCCAAGACCCGGGGATGGACGAGCAGTACTTC	CASSQDPGMDEQYF	few	-	TRBV4-1	TRBJ2-7
TGCAGTGCTAGAGTAGCGGGAGGGCAGTACTTC	CSARVAGGQYF	many	TRBD2	TRBV20-1	TRBJ2-7
TGTGCCAGCAGTTTCGCGGGGGCTAGTATCGAGCAGTACTTC	CASSFAGASIEQYF	many	-	TRBV28	TRBJ2-7
TGCAGCGTTGAAGATCCGCTAGGGCCCACAGATACGCAGTATTTT	CSVEDPLGPTDTQYF	many	-	TRBV29-1	TRBJ2-3
TGTGCCAGCAGCTTAGCGCTAGCGGTCACAGATACGCAGTATTTT	CASSLALAVTDTQYF	few	TRBD2	TRBV7-2	TRBJ2-3
TGCAGTGCTACTTTAGCGGGGCCGTCCTACGAGCAGTACTTC	CSATLAGPSYEQYF	many	TRBD2	TRBV20-1	TRBJ2-7